The rows below give T cell receptor beta chains drawn from one sample of a study of blood T cell repertoires in COVID-19. Method: immunoSEQ multiplex PCR; TCRdb's copy keeps in-frame clones and lacks some. Here the sample spans roughly 150,000 clones, more than 75% being singletons. What was sequenced was peripheral blood. These receptors originate from a woman between 45 and 65 years old with acute or convalescent COVID-19. CDR3s include the opening cysteine and the closing phenylalanine or tryptophan. A D gene is named only where the DNA matches it firmly. For some rows the clone size is stated as once, few or many, or as a class when expanded; others skip it.

CDR3: CASSAHLNTEAFF; DNA: TGTGCCAGCAGCGCGCACCTGAACACTGAAGCTTTCTTT; size: .; J: TRBJ1-1; length: 13; V: TRBV14; D: .
CDR3: CASSQGGAGLGNSGNTIYF; DNA: TGTGCCAGCAGCCAAGGGGGAGCTGGGTTGGGCAACTCTGGAAACACCATATATTTT; size: .; J: TRBJ1-3; length: 19; V: TRBV4-2; D: .
CDR3: CASSYRGLANNEQFF; DNA: TGTGCCAGCAGTTACCGGGGACTAGCGAACAATGAGCAGTTCTTC; size: .; J: TRBJ2-1; length: 15; V: TRBV6-2/TRBV6-3; D: TRBD2
CDR3: CASSPMGQTGELFF; DNA: TGTGCCAGCAGCCCTATGGGACAGACCGGGGAGCTGTTTTTT; size: .; J: TRBJ2-2; length: 14; V: TRBV4-2; D: TRBD1
CDR3: CASSRTDEQYF; DNA: TGTGCCAGCAGCAGGACAGACGAGCAGTACTTC; size: .; J: TRBJ2-7; length: 11; V: TRBV5-6; D: .
CDR3: CASIAVGGSNTGELFF; DNA: TGTGCCAGCATCGCGGTAGGGGGTTCGAACACCGGGGAGCTGTTTTTT; size: .; J: TRBJ2-2; length: 16; V: TRBV5-4; D: .
CDR3: CASSSRGRETQYF; DNA: TGTGCCAGCAGCTCAAGGGGAAGGGAGACCCAGTACTTC; size: few; J: TRBJ2-5; length: 13; V: TRBV5-8; D: .
CDR3: CASKEGQGGTGELFF; DNA: TGTGCCTCAAAGGAGGGGCAGGGTGGGACCGGGGAGCTGTTTTTT; size: .; J: TRBJ2-2; length: 15; V: TRBV10-3; D: .
CDR3: CASSVSSAPGDTGELFF; DNA: TGTGCCAGCAGCGTATCCTCCGCACCCGGGGACACCGGGGAGCTGTTTTTT; size: .; J: TRBJ2-2; length: 17; V: TRBV9; D: .
CDR3: CASSEVARTYEQYF; DNA: TGTGCCAGCAGTGAAGTGGCACGTACCTACGAGCAGTACTTC; size: .; J: TRBJ2-7; length: 14; V: TRBV25-1; D: .
CDR3: CASSVDGSSGNTIYF; DNA: TGTGCCAGTAGTGTGGACGGGAGCTCTGGAAACACCATATATTTT; size: .; J: TRBJ1-3; length: 15; V: TRBV19; D: .
CDR3: CASSLTGHTRAPLHF; DNA: TGTGCCAGCAGTTTGACAGGGCATACGCGTGCACCCCTCCACTTT; size: .; J: TRBJ1-6; length: 15; V: TRBV25-1; D: TRBD1
CDR3: CASSLSSGSEETQYF; DNA: TGTGCCAGCAGCTTATCTAGCGGGTCGGAAGAGACCCAGTACTTC; size: .; J: TRBJ2-5; length: 15; V: TRBV7-9; D: TRBD2
CDR3: CATSDREGEAFF; DNA: TGTGCCACCAGTGACAGGGAGGGTGAAGCTTTCTTT; size: .; J: TRBJ1-1; length: 12; V: TRBV24-1; D: .
CDR3: CASSMTGLNTEAFF; DNA: TGCGCCAGCAGCATGACAGGGTTGAACACTGAAGCTTTCTTT; size: few; J: TRBJ1-1; length: 14; V: TRBV5-1; D: TRBD1
CDR3: CASRVGGPGEQYF; DNA: TGTGCCAGCAGAGTAGGAGGGCCCGGGGAGCAGTACTTC; size: .; J: TRBJ2-7; length: 13; V: TRBV28; D: .
CDR3: CASSLKGQKAFF; DNA: TGTGCCAGCAGTTTGAAGGGACAAAAAGCTTTCTTT; size: .; J: TRBJ1-1; length: 12; V: TRBV12-3/TRBV12-4; D: .
CDR3: CASSLTETYEQYF; DNA: TGTGCCAGCAGCTTAACAGAGACCTACGAGCAGTACTTC; size: .; J: TRBJ2-7; length: 13; V: TRBV7-2; D: .
CDR3: CASRNTGTNAYGYTF; DNA: TGTGCCAGTAGAAACACCGGGACAAACGCCTATGGCTACACCTTC; size: few; J: TRBJ1-2; length: 15; V: TRBV19; D: .
CDR3: CASSAKGTSGGSLQETQYF; DNA: TGTGCCAGCAGCGCCAAGGGGACTAGCGGGGGGAGCCTCCAGGAGACCCAGTACTTC; size: .; J: TRBJ2-5; length: 19; V: TRBV7-3; D: TRBD2
CDR3: CASSRRGPNSPLHF; DNA: TGTGCCAGCAGTCGCAGAGGCCCCAATTCACCCCTCCACTTT; size: .; J: TRBJ1-6; length: 14; V: TRBV6-5; D: .
CDR3: CASSLRSNLNTEAFF; DNA: TGCGCCAGCAGCTTGCGGTCAAACCTGAACACTGAAGCTTTCTTT; size: .; J: TRBJ1-1; length: 15; V: TRBV5-1; D: .
CDR3: CASRSSGELFF; DNA: TGTGCCAGCAGGTCTTCCGGGGAGCTGTTTTTT; size: few; J: TRBJ2-2; length: 11; V: TRBV25-1; D: .
CDR3: CASSPTDLAGNTIYF; DNA: TGTGCCAGCAGCCCGACAGACCTCGCTGGAAACACCATATATTTT; size: .; J: TRBJ1-3; length: 15; V: TRBV7-8; D: .
CDR3: CASSPLAGAIETQYF; DNA: TGTGCCAGCAGCCCACTAGCGGGGGCCATCGAGACCCAGTACTTC; size: once; J: TRBJ2-5; length: 15; V: TRBV5-8; D: TRBD2
CDR3: CASSDGQAHNQPQHF; DNA: TGTGCCAGCAGTGATGGTCAGGCTCACAATCAGCCCCAGCATTTT; size: few; J: TRBJ1-5; length: 15; V: TRBV25-1; D: .
CDR3: CASSPQTGTFPVGYTF; DNA: TGTGCCAGCAGCCCCCAGACCGGGACATTCCCCGTTGGCTACACCTTC; size: few; J: TRBJ1-2; length: 16; V: TRBV7-3; D: .
CDR3: CASSLEQGAYGYTF; DNA: TGCGCCAGCAGCTTGGAACAGGGGGCCTATGGCTACACCTTC; size: .; J: TRBJ1-2; length: 14; V: TRBV5-1; D: TRBD1